The rows below give T cell receptor beta chains drawn from one sample of a study of T cells after yellow fever vaccination. TCRdb analysed the 5' RACE reads with MiXCR anew, one entry per CDR3 protein. The sample consists of around 350,000 distinct CDR3 sequences, 6.2% of them appearing once. The source material was PBMCs, sampled 5 days after the yellow fever booster vaccination. The receptors here all came from a man aged 25 to 40 who received the YFV17D yellow fever vaccine. Both conserved end residues are part of each CDR3. Fields, in order: CDR3 DNA, CDR3 protein, D gene, V gene, clone size, J gene, CDR3 length. A D gene is named only where the DNA matches it firmly. Clone size is stated in some rows and not others, as once, few, many or a class when expanded.

TGTGCCAGTAGTCCCCGACAGGGTGAAGCTTTCTTT	CASSPRQGEAFF	TRBD1	TRBV19	-	TRBJ1-1	12
TGCGCCAGCAGCCTAGCGAACACCCAAGAGACCCAGTACTTC	CASSLANTQETQYF	-	TRBV10-2	many	TRBJ2-5	14
TGTGCCAGCAGCTCTGACAGGGGAAGTCAGCCCCAGCATTTT	CASSSDRGSQPQHF	TRBD1	TRBV6-1	many	TRBJ1-5	14
TGTGCCAGCAGTGTTAATCAGCCCCAGCATTTT	CASSVNQPQHF	-	TRBV12-3/TRBV12-4	-	TRBJ1-5	11
TGCAGTGTTTCGGGAGATGGGGCAGATACGCAGTATTTT	CSVSGDGADTQYF	-	TRBV20-1	-	TRBJ2-3	13
TGTGCCATCAGTGAGTCCCACCAGCGGGAGGATACGCAGTATTTT	CAISESHQREDTQYF	TRBD2	TRBV10-3	few	TRBJ2-3	15
TGTGCCTGGAGGTGGGGGATTGGTGGGGCCGGGGAGCTGTTTTTT	CAWRWGIGGAGELFF	-	TRBV30	-	TRBJ2-2	15
TGTGCCAGCAGCTTAATTTGGGGAAACCAGCCCCAGCATTTT	CASSLIWGNQPQHF	-	TRBV7-2	few	TRBJ1-5	14
TGTGCCTGGAATATTGGGAGGGCCAGAAACAATGAGCAGTTCTTC	CAWNIGRARNNEQFF	TRBD2	TRBV30	few	TRBJ2-1	15
TGTGCCAGCAGCCCCACCCGAGACGAGCAGTACTTC	CASSPTRDEQYF	-	TRBV7-2	many	TRBJ2-7	12
TGTGCCAGCAGTTTATGGGTCGAGGGGACCGGGGAGCTGTTTTTT	CASSLWVEGTGELFF	-	TRBV28	-	TRBJ2-2	15
TGTGCCAGCAGCTTGGGGGATAGCCCGCATCAGCCCCAGCATTTT	CASSLGDSPHQPQHF	-	TRBV5-5	many	TRBJ1-5	15
TGTGCCAGCAGTTTAACCGGATACTCCGGCTACACCTTC	CASSLTGYSGYTF	-	TRBV27	many	TRBJ1-2	13
TGCGCCAGCAGCTTTCCCGGGGGCACTGAAGCTTTCTTT	CASSFPGGTEAFF	-	TRBV5-1	many	TRBJ1-1	13
TGTGCCAGCAGCTTAGATTTCGGGCGGGAGAGTGCCCAAGAGACCCAGTACTTC	CASSLDFGRESAQETQYF	TRBD2	TRBV7-6	few	TRBJ2-5	18
TGTGCCAGCAGCTTAGGGCGGGGGCGCGGGAACAATGAGCAGTTCTTC	CASSLGRGRGNNEQFF	-	TRBV11-2	-	TRBJ2-1	16
TGCAGTGCTAGACCGGACAGGGGATTTGAAAAACTGTTTTTT	CSARPDRGFEKLFF	TRBD1	TRBV20-1	few	TRBJ1-4	14
TGTGCTAGCAGCTTAACTGCCCTAGGGATGCAGTTCTTC	CASSLTALGMQFF	-	TRBV7-7	-	TRBJ2-1	13
TGTGCCTGGAGTGTAACCGGGAACATTCAGCCCCAGCATTTT	CAWSVTGNIQPQHF	-	TRBV30	few	TRBJ1-5	14
TGCGCCAGCAGTTTCGAAGGATGGCGGCACACCGGGGAGCTGTTTTTT	CASSFEGWRHTGELFF	-	TRBV5-1	many	TRBJ2-2	16
TGTGCCAGCAGCGTAGGAATGGGGACAGGGGGCCTCAATGAGCAGTTCTTC	CASSVGMGTGGLNEQFF	TRBD1	TRBV9	many	TRBJ2-1	17
TGTGCCAGCAGCGACCGGGGAGATACGCAGTATTTT	CASSDRGDTQYF	-	TRBV7-6	many	TRBJ2-3	12
TGCGCCAGCAGCTTTGCTGGGGGGGGCACAGATACGCAGTATTTT	CASSFAGGGTDTQYF	TRBD2	TRBV5-1	many	TRBJ2-3	15
TGTGCCACCAGCAGAGATCGAGGTGGACGCTCCCACGATACGCAGTATTTT	CATSRDRGGRSHDTQYF	-	TRBV15	many	TRBJ2-3	17
TGCAGTGCTAGTTACAGCGGGAGTCTCGCAGATACGCAGTATTTT	CSASYSGSLADTQYF	TRBD2	TRBV20-1	few	TRBJ2-3	15
TGTGCCAGCAGTAAATACAAGTTTTCGGCTTTCTTT	CASSKYKFSAFF	-	TRBV28	few	TRBJ1-1	12
TGTGCCAGCAGAGATCGACAGGCAGAGACCCAGTACTTC	CASRDRQAETQYF	-	TRBV3-1	few	TRBJ2-5	13
TGCGCCAGCAGCTTAATCGGCGAAACGGATGAAGCTTTCTTT	CASSLIGETDEAFF	-	TRBV5-1	-	TRBJ1-1	14
TGCAGTGCTAGAGTTAGCGGGAGCACAGATACGCAGTATTTT	CSARVSGSTDTQYF	TRBD2	TRBV20-1	many	TRBJ2-3	14
TGCGCCAGCAGCAAAAACGGTGGCAAAGAGACCCAGTACTTC	CASSKNGGKETQYF	-	TRBV5-1	many	TRBJ2-5	14
TGCGCCACCGGGACAGGGAGCGGGGATACGCAGTATTTT	CATGTGSGDTQYF	TRBD1	TRBV5-1	many	TRBJ2-3	13
TGTGCCAGCACCCCCCCCTGGCGGATACGGACTAGCGGGAGAGAAGAGACCCAGTACTTC	CASTPPWRIRTSGREETQYF	TRBD2	TRBV5-6	-	TRBJ2-5	20
TGTGCCAGCAGACGGGCGGGAGGGCCCGATACGCAGTATTTT	CASRRAGGPDTQYF	TRBD2	TRBV7-2	many	TRBJ2-3	14
TGCGCCAGCAGCTTGGCTCCTAGCGGGCTGGAAGAGACCCAGTACTTC	CASSLAPSGLEETQYF	TRBD2	TRBV5-1	many	TRBJ2-5	16
TGCGCCAGCAGCCCTTACACTAGCGGGAGTATGAATGAGCAGTTCTTC	CASSPYTSGSMNEQFF	TRBD2	TRBV5-1	many	TRBJ2-1	16
TGCAGTGCGAGAGCCGCTAGCGGCCAAGGCTACGAGCAGTACTTC	CSARAASGQGYEQYF	TRBD2	TRBV20-1	few	TRBJ2-7	15
TGTGCCAGCAGCGTGTGGACAGGGGGCAGCACAGATACGCAGTATTTT	CASSVWTGGSTDTQYF	TRBD1	TRBV2	many	TRBJ2-3	16
TGCAGTGCTAGGGAGAGGGAGACCCAGTACTTC	CSARERETQYF	-	TRBV20-1	few	TRBJ2-5	11
TGTGCCAGCAGCTTACCGGGCAGCTCCTACGAGCAGTACTTC	CASSLPGSSYEQYF	-	TRBV7-9	many	TRBJ2-7	14
TGTGCCAGCAGTGAGGCAGGAGAGACCCAGTACTTC	CASSEAGETQYF	-	TRBV25-1	few	TRBJ2-5	12
TGTGCCACCAGCAGAGATGACAGGACTTACTATGGCTACACCTTC	CATSRDDRTYYGYTF	-	TRBV15	many	TRBJ1-2	15
TGCAGTGCTAGCCTTTCGACCGGGGGCTCCTACAATGAGCAGTTCTTC	CSASLSTGGSYNEQFF	-	TRBV20-1	-	TRBJ2-1	16
TGTGCCAGCAGCTTATCGTCAGCGGGAGTCTACAATGAGCAGTTCTTC	CASSLSSAGVYNEQFF	TRBD2	TRBV7-2	-	TRBJ2-1	16
TGTGCCAGCAGCTTACAGGGGACGAGCTCCTACGAGCAGTACTTC	CASSLQGTSSYEQYF	-	TRBV7-2	few	TRBJ2-7	15
TGTGCCAGCACCCCGACACCGGGGTATGGGGAAAAACTGTTTTTT	CASTPTPGYGEKLFF	-	TRBV6-1	many	TRBJ1-4	15
TGTGCCAGCAGCTTATGGGGAAGCAACGAGCAGTACTTC	CASSLWGSNEQYF	-	TRBV7-9	few	TRBJ2-7	13
TGTGCCAGCAGCTTTAGGAGGGGGAACACCGGGGAGCTGTTTTTT	CASSFRRGNTGELFF	-	TRBV7-2	-	TRBJ2-2	15
TGTGCCAGCAGCTTGAAGGCGGGAGGGCGGTTAGATACGCAGTATTTT	CASSLKAGGRLDTQYF	TRBD2	TRBV5-4	-	TRBJ2-3	16
TGTGCCAGCAGCTACCGACTAGATACGCAGTATTTT	CASSYRLDTQYF	-	TRBV7-2	many	TRBJ2-3	12
TGCGCCAGCAGCCAACAAACTAGCTCCTACAATGAGCAGTTCTTC	CASSQQTSSYNEQFF	-	TRBV5-1	many	TRBJ2-1	15
TGTGCCAGCAGCCCGGGACAGGGGGTTCTGGTGCAGTACTTC	CASSPGQGVLVQYF	TRBD1	TRBV14	few	TRBJ2-7	14
TGTGCCCTCAGTTCTTCCTCCGGGACTAGCGGGAGCACCGGGGAGCTGTTTTTT	CALSSSSGTSGSTGELFF	TRBD2	TRBV2	-	TRBJ2-2	18
TGCGCCAGCAGCTCCGAGGGGGCCTACGAGCAGTACTTC	CASSSEGAYEQYF	-	TRBV5-1	many	TRBJ2-7	13
TGTGCCAGCAGTTTACTAACTAGCGGGCTTTACAATGAGCAGTTCTTC	CASSLLTSGLYNEQFF	TRBD2	TRBV28	many	TRBJ2-1	16
TGTGCCAGCAGTCCGGCTTTCGAAAACGAGCAGTACTTC	CASSPAFENEQYF	-	TRBV12-3/TRBV12-4	many	TRBJ2-7	13